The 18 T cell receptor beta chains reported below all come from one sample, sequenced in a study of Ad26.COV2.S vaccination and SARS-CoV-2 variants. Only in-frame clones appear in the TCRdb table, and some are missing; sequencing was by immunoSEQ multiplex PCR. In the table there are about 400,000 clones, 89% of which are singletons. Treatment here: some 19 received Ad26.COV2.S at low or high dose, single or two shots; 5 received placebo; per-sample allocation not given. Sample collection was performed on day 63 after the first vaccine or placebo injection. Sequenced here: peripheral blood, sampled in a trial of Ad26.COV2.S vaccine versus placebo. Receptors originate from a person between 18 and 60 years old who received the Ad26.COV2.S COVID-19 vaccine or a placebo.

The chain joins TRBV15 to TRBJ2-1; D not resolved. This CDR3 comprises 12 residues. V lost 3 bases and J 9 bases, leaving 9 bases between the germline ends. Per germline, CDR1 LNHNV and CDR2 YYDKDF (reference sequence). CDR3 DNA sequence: TGTGCCACCAGCAGTTTAGACGGTGAGCAGTTCTTC. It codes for CATSSLDGEQFF.

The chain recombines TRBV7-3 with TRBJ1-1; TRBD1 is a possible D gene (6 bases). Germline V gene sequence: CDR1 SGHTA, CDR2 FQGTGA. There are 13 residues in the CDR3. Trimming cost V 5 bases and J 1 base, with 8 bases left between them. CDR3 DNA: TGTGCCAGCAGCAGGGACACGAACACTGAAGCTTTCTTT. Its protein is CASSRDTNTEAFF.

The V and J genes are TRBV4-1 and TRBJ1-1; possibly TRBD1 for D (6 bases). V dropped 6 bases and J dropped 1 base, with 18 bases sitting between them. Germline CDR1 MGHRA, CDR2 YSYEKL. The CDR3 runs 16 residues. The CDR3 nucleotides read TGCGCCAGCAGTCCGACAGAGGGGACAAAGAACACTGAAGCTTTCTTT. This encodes CASSPTEGTKNTEAFF.

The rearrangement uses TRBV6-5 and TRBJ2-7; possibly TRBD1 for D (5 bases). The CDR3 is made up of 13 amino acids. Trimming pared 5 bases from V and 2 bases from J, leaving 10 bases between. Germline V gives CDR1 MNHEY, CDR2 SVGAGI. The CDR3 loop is CASSTGHPYEQYF. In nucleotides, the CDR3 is TGTGCCAGCAGTACCGGACATCCCTACGAGCAGTACTTC.

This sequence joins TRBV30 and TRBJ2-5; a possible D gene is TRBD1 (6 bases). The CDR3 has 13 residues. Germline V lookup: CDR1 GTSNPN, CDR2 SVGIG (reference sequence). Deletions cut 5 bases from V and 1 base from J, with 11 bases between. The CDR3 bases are TGTGCCTGGGCGGACAGTTTCCAAGAGACCCAGTACTTC. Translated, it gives CAWADSFQETQYF.

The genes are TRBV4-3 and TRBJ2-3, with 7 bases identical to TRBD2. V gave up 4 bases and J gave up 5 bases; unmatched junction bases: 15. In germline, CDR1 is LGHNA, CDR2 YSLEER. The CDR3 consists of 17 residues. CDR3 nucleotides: TGCGCCAGCAGCCGAGGGTTTGGGGGAGGGCTTGGAGATACGCAGTATTTT. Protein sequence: CASSRGFGGGLGDTQYF.

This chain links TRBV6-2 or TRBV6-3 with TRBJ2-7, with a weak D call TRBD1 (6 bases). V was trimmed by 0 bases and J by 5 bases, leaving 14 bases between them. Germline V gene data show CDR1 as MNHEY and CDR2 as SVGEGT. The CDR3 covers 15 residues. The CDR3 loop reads CASSYSGQLGNEQYF. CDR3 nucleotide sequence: TGTGCCAGCAGTTACTCGGGACAACTTGGGAACGAGCAGTACTTC.

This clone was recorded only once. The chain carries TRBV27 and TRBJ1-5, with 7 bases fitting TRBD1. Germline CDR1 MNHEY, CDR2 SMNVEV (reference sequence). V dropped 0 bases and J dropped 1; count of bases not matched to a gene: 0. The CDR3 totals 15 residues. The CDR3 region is CASSLSTGSNQPQHF. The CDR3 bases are TGTGCCAGCAGTTTATCGACAGGGAGCAATCAGCCCCAGCATTTT.

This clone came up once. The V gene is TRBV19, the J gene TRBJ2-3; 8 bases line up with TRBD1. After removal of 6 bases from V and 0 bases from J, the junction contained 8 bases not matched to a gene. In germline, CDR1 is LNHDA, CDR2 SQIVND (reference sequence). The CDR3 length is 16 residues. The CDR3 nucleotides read TGTGCCAGTAGCCCTCGGACAGGGAAGAGCACAGATACGCAGTATTTT. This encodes CASSPRTGKSTDTQYF.

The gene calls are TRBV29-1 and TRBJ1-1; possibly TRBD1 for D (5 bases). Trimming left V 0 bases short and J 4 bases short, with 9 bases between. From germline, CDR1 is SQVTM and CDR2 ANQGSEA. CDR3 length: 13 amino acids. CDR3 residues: CSVEEQGSTEAFF. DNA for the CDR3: TGCAGCGTTGAAGAGCAGGGCTCCACTGAAGCTTTCTTT. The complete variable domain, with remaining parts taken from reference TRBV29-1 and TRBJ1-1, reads SAVISQKPSRDICQRGTSLTIQCQVDSQVTMMFWYRQQPGQSLTLIATANQGSEATYESGFVIDKFPISRPNLTFSTLTVSNMSPEDSSIYLCSVEEQGSTEAFFGQGTRLTVV.

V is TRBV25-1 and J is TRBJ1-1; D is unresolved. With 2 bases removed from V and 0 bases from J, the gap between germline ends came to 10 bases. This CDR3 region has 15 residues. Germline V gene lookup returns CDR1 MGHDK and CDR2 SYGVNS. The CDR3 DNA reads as TGTGCCAGCAGTGAAGCGGGAGCCCTGAACACTGAAGCTTTCTTT. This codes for CASSEAGALNTEAFF.

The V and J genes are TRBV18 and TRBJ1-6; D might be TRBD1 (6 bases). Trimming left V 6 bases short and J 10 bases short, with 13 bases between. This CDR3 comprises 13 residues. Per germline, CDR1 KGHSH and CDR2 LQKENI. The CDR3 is CASSLTGTSPLHF. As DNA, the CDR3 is TGTGCCAGCTCCCTCACAGGGACCTCACCCCTCCACTTT.

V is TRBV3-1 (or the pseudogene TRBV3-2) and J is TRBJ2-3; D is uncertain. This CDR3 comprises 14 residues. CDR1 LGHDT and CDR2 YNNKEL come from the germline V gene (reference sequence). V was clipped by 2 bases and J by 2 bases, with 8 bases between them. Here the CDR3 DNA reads TGTGCCAGCAGCCAAAGCCAGTCCACAGATACGCAGTATTTT. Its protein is CASSQSQSTDTQYF.

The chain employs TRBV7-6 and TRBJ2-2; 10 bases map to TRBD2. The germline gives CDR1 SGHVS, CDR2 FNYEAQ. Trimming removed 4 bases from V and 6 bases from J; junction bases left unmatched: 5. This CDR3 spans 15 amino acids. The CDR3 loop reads CASSYGLAGAGELFF. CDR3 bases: TGTGCCAGCAGCTACGGGCTAGCGGGAGCCGGGGAGCTGTTTTTT.

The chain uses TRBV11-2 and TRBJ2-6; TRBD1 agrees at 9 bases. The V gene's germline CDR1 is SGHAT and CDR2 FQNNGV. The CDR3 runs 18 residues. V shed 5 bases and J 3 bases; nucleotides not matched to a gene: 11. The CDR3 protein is CASSPRDRALFGANVLTF. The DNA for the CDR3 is TGTGCCAGCAGCCCCCGGGACAGGGCACTTTTTGGGGCCAACGTCCTGACTTTC.

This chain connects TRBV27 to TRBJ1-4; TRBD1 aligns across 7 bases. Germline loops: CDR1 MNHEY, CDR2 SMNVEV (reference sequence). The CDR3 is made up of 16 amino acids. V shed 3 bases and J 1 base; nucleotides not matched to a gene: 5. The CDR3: CASSLGGGRTNEKLFF. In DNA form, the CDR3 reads TGTGCCAGCAGTTTGGGAGGGGGCAGAACTAATGAAAAACTGTTTTTT.

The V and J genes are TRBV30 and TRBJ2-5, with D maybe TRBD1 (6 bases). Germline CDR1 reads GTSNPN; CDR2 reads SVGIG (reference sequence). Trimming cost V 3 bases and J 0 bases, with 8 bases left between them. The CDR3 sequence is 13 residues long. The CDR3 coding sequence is TGTGCCTGGAGCCGGGACAACCAAGAGACCCAGTACTTC. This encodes CAWSRDNQETQYF.

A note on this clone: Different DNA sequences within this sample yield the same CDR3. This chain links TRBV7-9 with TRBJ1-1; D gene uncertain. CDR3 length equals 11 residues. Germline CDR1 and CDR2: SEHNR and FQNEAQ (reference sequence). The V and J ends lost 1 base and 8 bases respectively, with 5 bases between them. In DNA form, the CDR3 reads TGTGCCAGCAGCTTAGGTAGGGAAGCTTTCTTT. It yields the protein CASSLGREAFF.